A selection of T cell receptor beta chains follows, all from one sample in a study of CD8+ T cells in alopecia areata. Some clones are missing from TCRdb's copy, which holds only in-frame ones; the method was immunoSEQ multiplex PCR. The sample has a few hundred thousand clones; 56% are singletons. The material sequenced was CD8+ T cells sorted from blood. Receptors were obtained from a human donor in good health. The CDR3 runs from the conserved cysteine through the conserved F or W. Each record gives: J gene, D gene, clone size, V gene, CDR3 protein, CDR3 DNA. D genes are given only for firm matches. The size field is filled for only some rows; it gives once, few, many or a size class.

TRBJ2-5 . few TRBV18 CASSPPLIGQTQYF TGTGCCAGCTCACCACCACTAATAGGCCAGACCCAGTACTTC
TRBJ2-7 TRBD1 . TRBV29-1 CSVEQGTGTGGEQYF TGCAGCGTTGAACAGGGGACAGGGACGGGCGGAGAGCAGTACTTC
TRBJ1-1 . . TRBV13 CASSDSQGNTEAFF TGTGCCAGCAGCGACTCACAGGGAAACACTGAAGCTTTCTTT
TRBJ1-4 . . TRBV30 CAWREGLQVARNEKLFF TGTGCCTGGAGAGAGGGGCTACAGGTTGCTAGGAATGAAAAACTGTTTTTT
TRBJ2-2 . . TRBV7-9 CASSLRETPAGSGELFF TGTGCCAGCAGCTTACGGGAGACCCCCGCGGGGTCCGGGGAGCTGTTTTTT
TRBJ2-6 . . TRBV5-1 CASSLDSGANVLTF TGCGCCAGCAGCTTGGACTCTGGGGCCAACGTCCTGACTTTC
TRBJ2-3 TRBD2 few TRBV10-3 CAISESLPGGISTDTQYF TGTGCCATCAGTGAGTCCTTGCCGGGGGGGATTAGCACAGATACGCAGTATTTT
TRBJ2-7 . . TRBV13 CASSLEQSSYEQYF TGTGCCAGCAGCTTAGAGCAGAGCTCCTACGAGCAGTACTTC
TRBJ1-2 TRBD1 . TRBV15 CATSSGTGGAGDYGYTF TGTGCCACCAGCAGTGGAACAGGGGGGGCAGGAGACTATGGCTACACCTTC
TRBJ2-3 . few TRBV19 CASMVQGSTDTQYF TGTGCCAGTATGGTACAGGGCAGCACAGATACGCAGTATTTT
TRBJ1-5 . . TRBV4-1 CASSQDWGSNQPQHF TGCGCCAGCAGCCAAGATTGGGGGAGCAATCAGCCCCAGCATTTT
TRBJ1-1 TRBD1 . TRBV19 CASREQGYTEAFF TGTGCCAGTAGGGAACAGGGGTATACTGAAGCTTTCTTT
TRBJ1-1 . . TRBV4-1 CASSQGLQVNTEAFF TGCGCCAGCAGCCAGGGATTACAGGTGAACACTGAAGCTTTCTTT
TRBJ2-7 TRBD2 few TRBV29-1 CSAMTSGGYEQYF TGCAGCGCCATGACTAGCGGGGGTTACGAGCAGTACTTC
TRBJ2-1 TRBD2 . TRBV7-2 CASSLARTSGRYNEQFF TGTGCCAGCAGCTTAGCGCGGACTAGCGGGCGATACAATGAGCAGTTCTTC
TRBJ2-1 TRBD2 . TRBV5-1 CASSLDATKRGPYNEQFF TGCGCCAGCAGCTTGGACGCGACTAAGCGGGGGCCTTACAATGAGCAGTTCTTC
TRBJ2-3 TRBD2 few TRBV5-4 CASSLPRAGGLSDTQYF TGTGCCAGCAGCTTGCCCCGAGCGGGGGGGCTTTCAGATACGCAGTATTTT
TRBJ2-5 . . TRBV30 CAWIGEKTQYF TGTGCCTGGATCGGGGAAAAGACCCAGTACTTC
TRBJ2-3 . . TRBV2 CASSEDYGGTDTQYF TGTGCCAGCAGTGAAGACTATGGAGGCACAGATACGCAGTATTTT
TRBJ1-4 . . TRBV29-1 CSVHQGSNEKLFF TGCAGCGTGCATCAGGGTAGCAATGAAAAACTGTTTTTT
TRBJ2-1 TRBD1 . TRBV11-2 CASSLSAGGSYNEQFF TGTGCCAGCAGCCTGAGTGCAGGGGGTTCCTACAATGAGCAGTTCTTC
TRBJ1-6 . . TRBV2 CASSDGADPYNSPLHF TGTGCCAGCAGTGACGGGGCAGATCCCTATAATTCACCCCTCCACTTT
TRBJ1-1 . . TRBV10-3 CAISDTQNTEAFF TGTGCCATCAGTGATACTCAGAACACTGAAGCTTTCTTT
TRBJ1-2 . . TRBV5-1 CASSLGSGYTF TGCGCCAGCAGCTTGGGATCCGGCTACACCTTC
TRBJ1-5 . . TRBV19 CASNWWNQPQHF TGTGCCAGTAATTGGTGGAATCAGCCCCAGCATTTT
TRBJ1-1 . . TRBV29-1 CSVATGVMNTEAFF TGCAGCGTTGCAACGGGGGTGATGAACACTGAAGCTTTCTTT
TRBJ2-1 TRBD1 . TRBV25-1 CASRQGANEQFF TGTGCCAGCAGACAGGGGGCGAATGAGCAGTTCTTC
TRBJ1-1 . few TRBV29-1 CSVGGPEAFF TGCAGCGTTGGGGGGCCTGAAGCTTTCTTT
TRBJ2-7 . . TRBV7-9 CASSFPSTYEQYF TGTGCCAGCAGCTTCCCGTCGACTTACGAGCAGTACTTC
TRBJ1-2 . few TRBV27 CASSDHDNKRGYTF TGTGCCAGCAGCGACCACGACAATAAACGGGGCTACACCTTC
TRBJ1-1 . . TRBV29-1 CSVEEIRSFF TGCAGCGTTGAAGAGATTCGGAGCTTCTTT
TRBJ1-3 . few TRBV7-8 CASSADGNTIYF TGTGCCAGCAGCGCCGACGGAAACACCATATATTTT
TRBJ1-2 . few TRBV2 CASSEGPNYGYTF TGTGCCAGCAGTGAAGGTCCTAACTATGGCTACACCTTC
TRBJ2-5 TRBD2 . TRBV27 CASSLRLGTSEETQYF TGTGCCAGCAGTCTACGCTTGGGGACTAGTGAAGAGACCCAGTACTTC
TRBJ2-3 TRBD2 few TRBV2 CASSPSTSGSDTQYF TGTGCCAGCAGCCCGAGCACTAGCGGTTCAGATACGCAGTATTTT
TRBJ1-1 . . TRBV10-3 CASSTTENTEAFF TGTGCCAGCAGTACTACAGAGAACACTGAAGCTTTCTTT
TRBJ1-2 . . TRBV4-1 CASSQELSNYGYTF TGCGCCAGCAGCCAAGAGCTATCCAACTATGGCTACACCTTC
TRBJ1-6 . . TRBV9 CASSVDARDRSLHF TGTGCCAGCAGCGTAGATGCCCGGGATCGGTCCCTCCACTTT
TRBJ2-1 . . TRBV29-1 CSVDPYEGDEQFF TGCAGCGTCGATCCCTACGAGGGGGATGAGCAGTTCTTC
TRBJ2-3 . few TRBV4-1 CASSQDGDTQYF TGCGCCAGCAGCCAAGATGGCGATACGCAGTATTTT
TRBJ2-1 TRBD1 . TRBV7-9 CASSPSRDSTYNEQFF TGTGCCAGCAGCCCCAGTCGGGACAGCACCTACAATGAGCAGTTCTTC